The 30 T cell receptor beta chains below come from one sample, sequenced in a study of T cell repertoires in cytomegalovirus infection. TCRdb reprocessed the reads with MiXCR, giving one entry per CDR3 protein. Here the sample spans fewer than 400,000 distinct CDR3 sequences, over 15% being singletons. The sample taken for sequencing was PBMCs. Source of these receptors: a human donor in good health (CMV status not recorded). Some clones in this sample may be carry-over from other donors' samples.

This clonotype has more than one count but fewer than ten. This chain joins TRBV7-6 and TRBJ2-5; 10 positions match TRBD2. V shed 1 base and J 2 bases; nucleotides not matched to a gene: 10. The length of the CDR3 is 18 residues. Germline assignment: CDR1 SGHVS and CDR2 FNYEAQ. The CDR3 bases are TGTGCCAGCAGCTTAGTGGGAGGGGCTAGCGGGAGACAAGAGACCCAGTACTTC. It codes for CASSLVGGASGRQETQYF.

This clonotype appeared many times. CDR3 in DNA: TGTGCCAGCAGCTTCAGGGCGGGAGGGCCTGCAGATACGCAGTATTTT. It encodes CASSFRAGGPADTQYF. The chain is built from TRBV7-2 and TRBJ2-3; 9 bases agree with TRBD2. The CDR3 spans 16 residues. V dropped 3 bases and J dropped 4; count of bases not matched to a gene: 8. Per the germline V gene, CDR1 is SGHTA and CDR2 is FQGNSA.

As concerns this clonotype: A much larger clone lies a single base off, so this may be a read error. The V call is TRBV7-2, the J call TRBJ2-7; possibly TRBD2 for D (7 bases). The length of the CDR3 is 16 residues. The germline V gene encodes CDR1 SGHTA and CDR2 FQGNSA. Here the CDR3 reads CATSSVRGASLYEQYF. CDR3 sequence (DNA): TGTGCCACCAGCTCAGTTCGGGGGGCCTCTCTTTACGAGCAGTACTTC.

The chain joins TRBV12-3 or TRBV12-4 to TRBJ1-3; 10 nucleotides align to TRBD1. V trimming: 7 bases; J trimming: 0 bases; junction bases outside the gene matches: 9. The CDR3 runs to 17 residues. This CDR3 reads CASTPGQGTNSGNTIYF. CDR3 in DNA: TGTGCCAGCACCCCGGGACAGGGGACTAACTCTGGAAACACCATATATTTT.

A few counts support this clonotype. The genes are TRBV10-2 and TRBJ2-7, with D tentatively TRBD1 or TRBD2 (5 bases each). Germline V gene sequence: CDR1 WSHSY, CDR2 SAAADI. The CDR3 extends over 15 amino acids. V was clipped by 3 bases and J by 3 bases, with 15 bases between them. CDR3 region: CASSDLWDPHYEQYF. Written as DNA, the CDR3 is TGCGCCAGCAGTGATTTATGGGACCCACACTACGAGCAGTACTTC.

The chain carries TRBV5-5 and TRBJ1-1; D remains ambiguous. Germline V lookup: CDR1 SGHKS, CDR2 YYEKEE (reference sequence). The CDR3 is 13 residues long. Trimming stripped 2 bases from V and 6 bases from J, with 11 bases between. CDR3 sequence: CASSFMPGSEAFF. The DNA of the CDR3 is TGTGCCAGCAGCTTTATGCCAGGATCTGAAGCTTTCTTT.

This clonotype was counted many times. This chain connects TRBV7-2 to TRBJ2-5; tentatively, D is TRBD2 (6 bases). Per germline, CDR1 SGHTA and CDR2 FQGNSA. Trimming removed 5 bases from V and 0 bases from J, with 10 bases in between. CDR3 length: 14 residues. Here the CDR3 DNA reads TGTGCCAGCAGCATGACGGGAGACCAAGAGACCCAGTACTTC. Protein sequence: CASSMTGDQETQYF. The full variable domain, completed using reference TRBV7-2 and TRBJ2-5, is GAGVSQSPSNKVTEKGKDVELRCDPISGHTALYWYRQSLGQGLEFLIYFQGNSAPDKSGLPSDRFSAERTGGSVSTLTIQRTQQEDSAVYLCASSMTGDQETQYFGPGTRLLVL.

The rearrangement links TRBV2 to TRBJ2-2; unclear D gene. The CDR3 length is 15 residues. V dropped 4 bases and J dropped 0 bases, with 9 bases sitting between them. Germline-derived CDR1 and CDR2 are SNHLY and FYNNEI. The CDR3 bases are TGTGCCAGCAGTGGTCTACGTGCGAACACCGGGGAGCTGTTTTTT. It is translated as CASSGLRANTGELFF.

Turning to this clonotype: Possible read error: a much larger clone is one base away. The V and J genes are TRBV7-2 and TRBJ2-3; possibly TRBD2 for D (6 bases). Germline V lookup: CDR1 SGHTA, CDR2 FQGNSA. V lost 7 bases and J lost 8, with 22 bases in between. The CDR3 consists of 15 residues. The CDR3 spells CASNPGLHGRATQYF. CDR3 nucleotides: TGTGCCAGCAACCCGGGACTCCATGGCCGGGCTACGCAGTATTTT.

CDR3 in amino acids: CASSYASVAGNEQFF. The CDR3 DNA reads as TGTGCCAGCAGTTACGCGTCAGTTGCTGGCAATGAGCAGTTCTTC. This sequence joins TRBV6-6 and TRBJ2-1, with D unresolved. Germline V gives CDR1 MNHNY, CDR2 SVGAGI (reference sequence). Trimming left V 2 bases short and J 6 bases short, with 14 bases between. The CDR3 sequence is 15 residues long.

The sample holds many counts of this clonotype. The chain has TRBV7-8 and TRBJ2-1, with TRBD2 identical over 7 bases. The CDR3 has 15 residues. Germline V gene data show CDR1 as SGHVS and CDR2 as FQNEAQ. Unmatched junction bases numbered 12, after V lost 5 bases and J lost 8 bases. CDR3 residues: CASSLAAGVWDEQFF. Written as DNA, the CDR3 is TGTGCCAGCAGCCTCGCGGCGGGAGTTTGGGATGAGCAGTTCTTC.

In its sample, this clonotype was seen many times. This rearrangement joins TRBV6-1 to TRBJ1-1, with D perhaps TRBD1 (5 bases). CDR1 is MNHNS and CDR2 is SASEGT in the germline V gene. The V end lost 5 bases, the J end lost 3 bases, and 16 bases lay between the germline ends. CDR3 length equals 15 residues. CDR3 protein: CASSRGRRGDTEAFF. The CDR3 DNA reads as TGTGCCAGCAGTAGGGGCCGCCGGGGGGACACTGAAGCTTTCTTT.

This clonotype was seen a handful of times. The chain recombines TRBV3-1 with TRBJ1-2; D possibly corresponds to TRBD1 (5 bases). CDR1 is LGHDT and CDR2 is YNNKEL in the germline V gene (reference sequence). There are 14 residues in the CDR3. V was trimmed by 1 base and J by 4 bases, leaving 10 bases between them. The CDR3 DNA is TGTGCCAGCAGCCAAGGTGGGGACTCCTATGGCTACACCTTC. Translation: CASSQGGDSYGYTF.

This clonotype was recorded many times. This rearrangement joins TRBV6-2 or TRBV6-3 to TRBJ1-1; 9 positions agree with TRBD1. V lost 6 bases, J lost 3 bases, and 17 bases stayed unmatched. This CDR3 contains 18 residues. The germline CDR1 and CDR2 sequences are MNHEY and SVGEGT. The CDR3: CASSPTRWGQGFYTEAFF. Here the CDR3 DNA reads TGTGCCAGCAGCCCTACCAGGTGGGGACAGGGTTTCTACACTGAAGCTTTCTTT.

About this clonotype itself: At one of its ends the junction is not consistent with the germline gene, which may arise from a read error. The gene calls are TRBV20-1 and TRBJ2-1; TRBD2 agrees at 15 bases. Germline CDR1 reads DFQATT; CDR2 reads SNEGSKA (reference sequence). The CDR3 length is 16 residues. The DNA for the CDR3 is TGCAGTGCCACCGGGACTAGCGGGGGGCGATACAATGAGCAGATCTTC. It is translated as CSATGTSGGRYNEQIF.

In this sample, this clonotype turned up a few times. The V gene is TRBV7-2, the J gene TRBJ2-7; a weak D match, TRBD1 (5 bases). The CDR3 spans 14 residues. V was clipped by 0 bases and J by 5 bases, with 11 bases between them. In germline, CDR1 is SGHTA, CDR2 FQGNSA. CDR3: CASSLAPGPNEQYF. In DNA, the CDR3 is TGTGCCAGCAGCTTAGCGCCAGGGCCCAACGAGCAGTACTTC. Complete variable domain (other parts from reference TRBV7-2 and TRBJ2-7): GAGVSQSPSNKVTEKGKDVELRCDPISGHTALYWYRQSLGQGLEFLIYFQGNSAPDKSGLPSDRFSAERTGGSVSTLTIQRTQQEDSAVYLCASSLAPGPNEQYFGPGTRLTVT.

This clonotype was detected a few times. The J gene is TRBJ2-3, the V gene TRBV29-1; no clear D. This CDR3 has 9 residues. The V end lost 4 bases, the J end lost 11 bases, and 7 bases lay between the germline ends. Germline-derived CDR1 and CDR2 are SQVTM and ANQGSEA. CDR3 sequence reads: CSVGPQQYF. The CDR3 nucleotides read TGCAGCGTTGGCCCCCAGCAGTATTTT.

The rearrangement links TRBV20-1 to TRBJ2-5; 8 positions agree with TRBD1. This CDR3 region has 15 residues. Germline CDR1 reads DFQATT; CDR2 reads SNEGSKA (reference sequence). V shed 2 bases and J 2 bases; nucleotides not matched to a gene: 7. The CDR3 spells CSARTTTGDQETQYF. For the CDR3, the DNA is TGCAGTGCTAGAACTACGACAGGGGATCAAGAGACCCAGTACTTC.

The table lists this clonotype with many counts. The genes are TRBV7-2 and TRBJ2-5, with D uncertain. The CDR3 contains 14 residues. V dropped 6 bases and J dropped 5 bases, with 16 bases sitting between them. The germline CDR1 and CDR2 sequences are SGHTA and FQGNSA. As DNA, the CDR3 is TGTGCCAGCAGAGCTTCTATTACGCAGGAGACCCAGTACTTC. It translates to CASRASITQETQYF.

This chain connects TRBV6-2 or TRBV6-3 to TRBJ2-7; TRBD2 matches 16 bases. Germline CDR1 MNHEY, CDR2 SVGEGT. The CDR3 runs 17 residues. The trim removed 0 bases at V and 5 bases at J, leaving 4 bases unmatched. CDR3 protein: CASSYSGTSGRAHEQYF. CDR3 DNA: TGTGCCAGCAGTTACTCTGGGACTAGCGGGAGGGCCCACGAGCAGTACTTC.

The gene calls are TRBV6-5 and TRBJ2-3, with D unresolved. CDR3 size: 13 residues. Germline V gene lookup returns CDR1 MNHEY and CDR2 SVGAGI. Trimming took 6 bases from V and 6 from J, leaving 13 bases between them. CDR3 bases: TGTGCCAGCAGGGACGGTCGACTGGATACGCAGTATTTT. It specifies CASRDGRLDTQYF.

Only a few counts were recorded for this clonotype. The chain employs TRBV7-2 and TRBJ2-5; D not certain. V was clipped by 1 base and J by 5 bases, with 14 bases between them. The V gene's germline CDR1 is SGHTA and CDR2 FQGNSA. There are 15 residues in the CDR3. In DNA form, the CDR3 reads TGTGCCAGCAGCTTAGGAGGTGAAACTCAGGAGACCCAGTACTTC. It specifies CASSLGGETQETQYF.

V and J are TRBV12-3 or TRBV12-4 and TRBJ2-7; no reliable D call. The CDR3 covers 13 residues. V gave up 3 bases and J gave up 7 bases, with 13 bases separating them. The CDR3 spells CASSLHHFVEQYF. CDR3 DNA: TGTGCCAGCAGTTTGCACCACTTTGTGGAGCAGTACTTC.

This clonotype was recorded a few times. The CDR3 DNA reads TGTGCCACCAGCACGGGACTAGCGGCGAAGCAGCAGTTCTTC. As protein: CATSTGLAAKQQFF. The chain has TRBV15 and TRBJ2-1; 11 nucleotides line up with TRBD2. This CDR3 spans 14 amino acids. V was pared by 4 bases and J by 11 bases, with 7 bases of the junction left unmatched. The germline gives CDR1 LNHNV, CDR2 YYDKDF (reference sequence).

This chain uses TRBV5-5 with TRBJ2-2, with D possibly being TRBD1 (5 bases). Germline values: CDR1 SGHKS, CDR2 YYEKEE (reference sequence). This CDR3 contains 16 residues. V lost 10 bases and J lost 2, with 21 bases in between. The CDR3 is CAGSARGAPNTGELFF. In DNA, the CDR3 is TGTGCCGGATCCGCTAGGGGCGCCCCTAACACCGGGGAGCTGTTTTTT.

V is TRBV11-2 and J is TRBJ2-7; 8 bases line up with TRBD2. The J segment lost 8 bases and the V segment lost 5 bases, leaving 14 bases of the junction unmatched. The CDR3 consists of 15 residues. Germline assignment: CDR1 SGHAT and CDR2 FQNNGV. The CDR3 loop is CASSAGLVGGVQQYF. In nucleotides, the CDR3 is TGTGCCAGCAGCGCGGGACTAGTGGGAGGCGTGCAGCAGTACTTC.

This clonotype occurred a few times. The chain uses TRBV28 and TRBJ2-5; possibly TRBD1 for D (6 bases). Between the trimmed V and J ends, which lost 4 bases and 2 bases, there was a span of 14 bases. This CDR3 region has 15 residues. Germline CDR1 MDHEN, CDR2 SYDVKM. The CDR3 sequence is CASSSLGQLQETQYF. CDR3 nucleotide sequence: TGTGCCAGCAGTTCCCTCGGACAGCTTCAAGAGACCCAGTACTTC.

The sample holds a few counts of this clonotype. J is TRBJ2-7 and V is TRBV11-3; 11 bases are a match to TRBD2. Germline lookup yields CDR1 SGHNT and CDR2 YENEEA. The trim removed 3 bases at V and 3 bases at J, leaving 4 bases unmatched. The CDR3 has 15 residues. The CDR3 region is CASSLTSGTIYEQYV. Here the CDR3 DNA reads TGTGCCAGCAGCTTGACTAGCGGGACGATCTACGAGCAGTACGTC.

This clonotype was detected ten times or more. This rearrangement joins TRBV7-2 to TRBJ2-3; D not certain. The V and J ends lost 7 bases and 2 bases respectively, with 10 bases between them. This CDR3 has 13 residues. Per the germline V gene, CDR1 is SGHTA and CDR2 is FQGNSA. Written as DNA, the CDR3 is TGTGCCAGCATTGGCGGTCTCACAGATACGCAGTATTTT. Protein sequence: CASIGGLTDTQYF.

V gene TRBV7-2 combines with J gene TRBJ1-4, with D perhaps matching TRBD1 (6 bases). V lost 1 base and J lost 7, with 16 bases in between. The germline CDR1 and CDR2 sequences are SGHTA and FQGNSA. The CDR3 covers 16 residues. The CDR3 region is CASSLGTAVGGEKLFF. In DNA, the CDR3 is TGTGCCAGCAGCTTAGGGACAGCGGTGGGGGGTGAAAAACTGTTTTTT.